This is a list of T cell receptor beta chains from one sample in a study of shared clonotypes between healthy human individuals. TCRdb's table, derived via immunoSEQ multiplex PCR, lists solely in-frame clones and lacks some. This sample has 2.3 million or so clones, with just over 90% found just once. Specimen: naive CD4+ T cells from PBMCs. These receptor sequences come from a man aged 18 to 29 in good health. Some clones in this sample may be carry-over from other donors' samples. Both conserved end residues are part of each CDR3. A D gene is named only where the DNA matches it firmly. Size values are once, few and many counts, or a class for expanded clones, and some rows have none.

CASSGDRGTDTQYF	TGCGCCAGCAGCGGGGACAGGGGTACAGATACGCAGTATTTT	TRBD1	.	TRBJ2-3	TRBV5-1
CASSVDGWGLAVPSTDTQYF	TGTGCCAGCAGCGTAGACGGGTGGGGACTAGCGGTTCCTAGCACAGATACGCAGTATTTT	TRBD2	.	TRBJ2-3	TRBV9
CASSPAGQSSGNTIYF	TGCGCCAGCAGCCCGGCGGGACAGAGCTCTGGAAACACCATATATTTT	TRBD1	.	TRBJ1-3	TRBV5-1
CSVDRLLNTEAFF	TGCAGCGTTGACAGGCTCCTGAACACTGAAGCTTTCTTT	.	few	TRBJ1-1	TRBV29-1
CASSQGLAGPWTQYF	TGTGCCAGCAGCCAGGGACTAGCCGGACCCTGGACCCAGTACTTC	TRBD2	.	TRBJ2-5	TRBV7-8
CASSAGGAQGNTEAFF	TGTGCCAGCAGCGCCGGGGGGGCACAGGGGAACACTGAAGCTTTCTTT	.	.	TRBJ1-1	TRBV7-9
CASSPPPGQYF	TGTGCCAGCAGCCCCCCCCCTGGGCAGTACTTC	.	once	TRBJ2-7	TRBV6-5
CASSTRQGATYGYTF	TGTGCCAGCAGTACGCGACAGGGGGCCACCTATGGCTACACCTTC	TRBD1	.	TRBJ1-2	TRBV27
CASSSPGLIEKLFF	TGTGCCAGCAGTTCACCGGGACTGATCGAAAAACTGTTTTTT	.	.	TRBJ1-4	TRBV6-5
CASSLWLGNTGELFF	TGCGCCAGCAGCTTGTGGCTAGGAAACACCGGGGAGCTGTTTTTT	.	.	TRBJ2-2	TRBV5-1
CASSLAAGVQNIQYF	TGTGCCAGCAGCTTGGCGGCGGGAGTACAGAACATTCAGTACTTC	TRBD2	.	TRBJ2-4	TRBV5-4
CAISETRQNNQPQHF	TGTGCCATCAGTGAGACCCGACAGAACAATCAGCCCCAGCATTTT	.	.	TRBJ1-5	TRBV10-3
CASSSDRNTEAFF	TGTGCCAGCAGCTCGGACCGGAACACTGAAGCTTTCTTT	.	.	TRBJ1-1	TRBV7-2
CASSRRPGRVTEAFF	TGTGCCAGTAGCCGAAGGCCCGGTCGGGTCACTGAAGCTTTCTTT	.	.	TRBJ1-1	TRBV19
CASRRGTNTEAFF	TGTGCCAGCAGGCGGGGCACGAACACTGAAGCTTTCTTT	.	once	TRBJ1-1	TRBV2
CASTLIAGLGTDTQYF	TGCGCCAGCACCCTCATAGCGGGACTAGGTACAGATACGCAGTATTTT	TRBD2	.	TRBJ2-3	TRBV5-1
CASSLQRGLNTEAFF	TGTGCCAGCAGTCTGCAACGAGGGTTGAACACTGAAGCTTTCTTT	.	.	TRBJ1-1	TRBV27
CASSTATGSSYEQYF	TGTGCCAGTAGCACTGCTACGGGGAGCTCCTACGAGCAGTACTTC	.	.	TRBJ2-7	TRBV19
CASSGSGAAYEQYF	TGTGCCAGCAGCGGTTCAGGGGCGGCCTACGAGCAGTACTTC	.	.	TRBJ2-7	TRBV5-6
CASSLGTFYNEQFF	TGTGCCAGTAGTCTCGGGACTTTCTACAATGAGCAGTTCTTC	.	.	TRBJ2-1	TRBV19
CASSPNRVGNSPLHF	TGTGCCAGCTCACCGAACAGGGTGGGGAATTCACCCCTCCACTTT	.	.	TRBJ1-6	TRBV18
CASSLLAGTVPYTQYF	TGTGCCAGCAGTTTGTTAGCGGGGACAGTACCTTATACGCAGTATTTT	.	.	TRBJ2-3	TRBV27
CASSHEDERNSNQPQHF	TGTGCCAGCAGCCATGAAGACGAAAGAAATAGCAATCAGCCCCAGCATTTT	.	.	TRBJ1-5	TRBV4-2
CASSPGTNSGELFF	TGCGCCAGCAGCCCCGGGACAAACTCCGGGGAGCTGTTTTTT	.	once	TRBJ2-2	TRBV5-1
CASNRQGANYGYTF	TGTGCCAGCAATAGGCAAGGGGCCAACTATGGCTACACCTTC	.	.	TRBJ1-2	TRBV6-5
CASNTRGTGRDQPQHF	TGTGCCAGCAACACCCGGGGGACAGGGCGGGATCAGCCCCAGCATTTT	TRBD1	.	TRBJ1-5	TRBV28
CASRPQGGPQHF	TGTGCCAGCAGGCCACAGGGTGGCCCCCAGCATTTT	.	few	TRBJ1-5	TRBV28
CASKLSQGAYEQYF	TGTGCCAGCAAGCTTAGTCAGGGGGCATACGAGCAGTACTTC	TRBD1	.	TRBJ2-7	TRBV2
CASSLMTAPMGEQYF	TGCGCCAGCAGCTTGATGACAGCTCCTATGGGCGAGCAGTACTTC	.	.	TRBJ2-7	TRBV5-1
CASSLEGQGYDQPQHF	TGTGCCAGCAGCTTAGAAGGACAGGGGTACGATCAGCCCCAGCATTTT	TRBD1	.	TRBJ1-5	TRBV7-9
CASSGGAQAQHF	TGTGCCAGCAGTGGCGGGGCTCAAGCCCAGCATTTT	.	.	TRBJ1-5	TRBV25-1
CATLTGAYTEAFF	TGTGCCACCTTGACAGGGGCATACACTGAAGCTTTCTTT	TRBD1	.	TRBJ1-1	TRBV19
CASSLMATYSNQPQHF	TGTGCCAGCAGTTTAATGGCCACATATAGCAATCAGCCCCAGCATTTT	.	.	TRBJ1-5	TRBV28
CSANRGSGEKLFF	TGCAGCGCCAACAGGGGGAGTGGTGAAAAACTGTTTTTT	TRBD1	.	TRBJ1-4	TRBV29-1
CASRLSVTYSNQPQHF	TGCGCCAGCAGACTCTCCGTGACGTATAGCAATCAGCCCCAGCATTTT	.	once	TRBJ1-5	TRBV23-1
CASSQRGRGVTQETQYF	TGTGCCAGCAGCCAAAGGGGCCGGGGGGTGACCCAAGAGACCCAGTACTTC	TRBD2	.	TRBJ2-5	TRBV11-3
CASRNSDGYTF	TGCGCCAGCAGGAACTCAGATGGCTACACCTTC	.	.	TRBJ1-2	TRBV5-1
CATATGVNTGELFF	TGTGCCACCGCGACAGGCGTGAACACCGGGGAGCTGTTTTTT	.	once	TRBJ2-2	TRBV2
CASSLSGRLGNQPQHF	TGTGCCAGCAGCTTGTCAGGGAGGCTTGGCAATCAGCCCCAGCATTTT	.	.	TRBJ1-5	TRBV5-6
CASRPPETFMNTEAFF	TGTGCCAGCAGGCCCCCGGAGACCTTCATGAACACTGAAGCTTTCTTT	.	.	TRBJ1-1	TRBV28
CASKFGVDGYTF	TGTGCCAGCAAATTTGGGGTCGATGGCTACACCTTC	.	.	TRBJ1-2	TRBV2
CASSRDRGYEKLFF	TGTGCCAGCAGCCGCGACAGGGGGTATGAAAAACTGTTTTTT	TRBD1	.	TRBJ1-4	TRBV6-5
CASSPSRTGGTEAFF	TGTGCCAGCTCACCTAGCCGGACAGGGGGTACTGAAGCTTTCTTT	TRBD1	once	TRBJ1-1	TRBV18
CASSLGPDSSGYTF	TGTGCCAGCAGTTTAGGCCCGGACTCGTCTGGCTACACCTTC	.	.	TRBJ1-2	TRBV28
CASSSGLGGYNEQFF	TGTGCCAGCAGCTCGGGTCTTGGCGGGTACAATGAGCAGTTCTTC	.	.	TRBJ2-1	TRBV11-3
CASRLDRGELPQHF	TGTGCCAGCAGACTCGACAGGGGAGAATTGCCCCAGCATTTT	TRBD1	.	TRBJ1-5	TRBV2
CASTGSYNEQFF	TGTGCCAGCACCGGGAGCTACAATGAGCAGTTCTTC	.	.	TRBJ2-1	TRBV2
CASSPSGRGTDTQYF	TGTGCCAGCAGCCCCAGCGGGAGGGGCACAGATACGCAGTATTTT	TRBD2	.	TRBJ2-3	TRBV2
CSVNSGRGNTGELFF	TGCAGCGTGAATAGCGGGAGAGGTAACACCGGGGAGCTGTTTTTT	TRBD2	.	TRBJ2-2	TRBV29-1
CASSPTGSSGNTIYF	TGTGCCAGCAGCCCGACAGGTTCCTCTGGAAACACCATATATTTT	.	.	TRBJ1-3	TRBV28
CASRDDRGSGSYTF	TGTGCCAGCAGAGATGACAGGGGGTCTGGGAGCTACACCTTC	TRBD1	.	TRBJ1-2	TRBV28
CASRRPTGDGETQYF	TGTGCCAGCAGACGACCGACAGGGGACGGGGAGACCCAGTACTTC	TRBD1	.	TRBJ2-5	TRBV11-1
CAWSENSGGEETQYF	TGTGCCTGGAGTGAAAATTCTGGGGGAGAAGAGACCCAGTACTTC	.	.	TRBJ2-5	TRBV30
CASSPPGVGVAFF	TGTGCCAGCTCACCACCGGGCGTCGGGGTTGCTTTCTTT	.	few	TRBJ1-1	TRBV18
CASSGVRGASYEQYF	TGTGCCAGCAGTGGCGTGCGAGGGGCTTCCTACGAGCAGTACTTC	.	.	TRBJ2-7	TRBV6-1